One and the same sample provided the 9 T cell receptor beta chains below, sequenced in a study of cytomegalovirus exposure and HLA in healthy donors. PCR employed 60 Vbeta and 13 Jbeta primers. Measured with immunoSEQ multiplex PCR; TCRdb has only the in-frame clones, and not every one. The table has 150,000 to 200,000 clones, more than 65% seen once. Material for sequencing was PBMCs. The receptors were sampled from a woman in her 30s in good health and CMV-seropositive.

For the CDR3, the DNA is TGTGCCAGCAGCTCCGGACTAGCGGGAATCGCAGATACGCAGTATTTT. Translating gives CASSSGLAGIADTQYF. This chain links TRBV7-8 with TRBJ2-3, with 12 nucleotides matching TRBD2. The CDR3 has 16 amino acids. From germline, CDR1 is SGHVS and CDR2 FQNEAQ. The J segment lost 4 bases and the V segment lost 4 bases, leaving 6 bases of the junction unmatched. The full variable domain, rest sourced from reference TRBV7-8 and TRBJ2-3, is GAGVSQSPRYKVAKRGQDVALRCDPISGHVSLFWYQQALGQGPEFLTYFQNEAQLDKSGLPSDRFFAERPEGSVSTLKIQRTQQEDSAVYLCASSSGLAGIADTQYFGPGTRLTVL.

This chain links TRBV10-3 with TRBJ2-6; a weak D match, TRBD1 (5 bases). This CDR3 spans 14 amino acids. Germline CDR1 reads ENHRY; CDR2 reads SYGVKD. The ends were cut back, 9 bases at V and 0 bases at J, with 9 bases in the middle. DNA for the CDR3: TGTGCCATTGGACAAGTCTCTGGGGCCAACGTCCTGACTTTC. Translation gives CAIGQVSGANVLTF.

The rearrangement links TRBV7-3 to TRBJ2-3; D unresolved. This CDR3 comprises 13 residues. Trimming took 2 bases from V and 6 from J, leaving 9 bases between them. Germline-derived CDR1 and CDR2 are SGHTA and FQGTGA. CDR3 nucleotide sequence: TGTGCCAGCAGCTTAGTCGGTCGGGATACGCAGTATTTT. Translation gives CASSLVGRDTQYF. Variable domain in full (rest from reference TRBV7-3 and TRBJ2-3): GAGVSQTPSNKVTEKGKYVELRCDPISGHTALYWYRQSLGQGPEFLIYFQGTGAADDSGLPNDRFFAVRPEGSVSTLKIQRTERGDSAVYLCASSLVGRDTQYFGPGTRLTVL.

The chain joins TRBV7-9 to TRBJ2-1; 7 nucleotides agree with TRBD2. This CDR3 has 17 amino acids. The V segment lost 1 base and the J segment 8 bases; nucleotides outside the gene matches: 14. Germline V gene sequence: CDR1 SEHNR, CDR2 FQNEAQ (reference sequence). The CDR3 coding sequence is TGTGCCAGCAGCTTAGGAGTTGGACTAGAGCTTTGGGATGAGCAGTTCTTC. Residues: CASSLGVGLELWDEQFF.

The sample holds one count of this clone. The V and J genes are TRBV5-6 and TRBJ1-1; D not resolved. There are 13 residues in the CDR3. Trimming removed 4 bases at V and 7 bases at J, with 14 bases between. CDR1 is SGHDT, CDR2 YYEEEE, per germline. CDR3 residues: CASSLLGVIEAFF. The CDR3 nucleotides read TGTGCCAGCAGCCTTCTCGGGGTGATTGAAGCTTTCTTT.

The chain recombines TRBV5-4 with TRBJ2-2, with D possibly being TRBD2 (6 bases). The V end was cut by 1 base, the J end by 5 bases, with 9 bases between. Germline CDR1 is SGHNT and CDR2 is YYREEE (reference sequence). The CDR3 is made up of 14 amino acids. The CDR3 coding sequence is TGTGCCAGCAGCTTGTTACGGGAGACCGGGGAGCTGTTTTTT. Encoded protein: CASSLLRETGELFF.

The V call is TRBV2, the J call TRBJ2-1; TRBD1 aligns across 11 bases. Germline V gene lookup returns CDR1 SNHLY and CDR2 FYNNEI. This CDR3 region has 15 residues. The V gene end was trimmed by 5 bases and the J gene end by 4 bases; junction bases not matched to a gene: 4. In DNA, the CDR3 is TGTGCCAGCAGTTCAGGACAGGGGGCTTACAATGAGCAGTTCTTC. Amino acids: CASSSGQGAYNEQFF.

The sample holds one count of this clone. The chain employs TRBV6-6 and TRBJ2-3, with D uncertain. This CDR3 spans 14 amino acids. V was trimmed by 11 bases and J by 0 bases, leaving 15 bases between them. CDR1 is MNHNY, CDR2 SVGAGI, per germline (reference sequence). In nucleotides, the CDR3 is TGTGCCCGCCTACAGACACCTAGCACAGATACGCAGTATTTT. Its translation is CARLQTPSTDTQYF.

The chain has TRBV6-5 and TRBJ2-1; 10 bases align to TRBD1. Germline V gene data show CDR1 as MNHEY and CDR2 as SVGAGI. The CDR3 is made up of 13 amino acids. Trimming took 8 bases from V and 8 from J; bases not matched to a gene: 6. CDR3 in amino acids: CASSDRGTDEQFF. DNA of the CDR3: TGTGCCAGCTCGGACAGGGGGACGGATGAGCAGTTCTTC.